The clone carrying this T cell receptor (beta chain) has a handful of counts. Its matching antigen is unknown. The data were obtained in a study of cytomegalovirus exposure and HLA in healthy donors. Study conclusions and caveats: Some V segments, including TRBV6-2 and TRBV6-3, were excluded as indistinguishable. It was only CMV serostatus that was available as immune exposure information.

Amplification used 60 Vbeta primers and 13 Jbeta primers. Sequencing used immunoSEQ multiplex PCR; TCRdb keeps in-frame clones, though not all of them. The sample shows 75,000 to 80,000 clones, around 80% of them seen only once. Per the germline V gene, CDR1 is MNHNY and CDR2 is SVGAGI (reference sequence). V was clipped by 0 bases and J by 5 bases; unmatched bases: 7. This CDR3 has 16 residues. The clonotype comes from a male donor in good health and CMV-seronegative. The chain links TRBV6-6 to TRBJ2-4; 7 bases agree with TRBD1. Sequencing used PBMCs. CDR3 in DNA: TGTGCCAGCAGTTACTCGTCACAGGGGTTCGAAAACATTCAGTACTTC. Protein sequence: CASSYSSQGFENIQYF.